The entry below describes one T cell receptor (beta chain). These data originate in a study of blood T cell repertoires in COVID-19. Original processing methods: Cell counts per sample came from amplifying reference gene primers. Here immunoSEQ multiplex PCR was the method, and the copy in TCRdb shows in-frame clones only, minus some. The V and J calls and clone size were taken over from that table, and D and trimming were inferred from the DNA. The sample holds some 160,000 clones, 75% to 90% seen once. CDR1 SGHTA and CDR2 FQGTGA come from the germline V gene. J lost 7 bases, V lost 5 bases, and 20 bases had no gene match. The CDR3 spans 18 residues. Enrolled through a virtual design, the participants were between 18 and 89 years of age and came from approximately 25 US areas. In assigning cohorts, the study relied on participant-reported clinical history. Recovered status in Cohort 3 required two negative PCRs, clearance, or symptom resolution.

The V call is TRBV7-3, the J call TRBJ2-1; 7 bases match TRBD1. The source is a woman aged 55-70 years who had recovered from COVID-19. Sequences were obtained from PBMCs or T cells enriched from blood (not recorded which). CDR3 DNA sequence: TGTGCCAGCAGCGCACCCCCTGGCCCGGACAGGCTAGTGAATGAGCAGTTCTTC. Amino acids: CASSAPPGPDRLVNEQFF.